Sequencing of this T cell receptor (beta chain) was carried out in a study of T cells in Graves' hyperthyroidism and ophthalmopathy. Study-wide points: Most clonotypes expanded in thyroid above 0.001 were likewise present in blood.

There are 17 residues in the CDR3. Germline V gives CDR1 SNHLY, CDR2 FYNNEI. V shed 1 base and J 6 bases; nucleotides not matched to a gene: 11. Amplification of TCR beta CDR3 regions used RNA as the template. An initial round of RT-PCR targeting the TCR CDR3 relied on the HTBI primer set. TCRdb re-called the multiplex PCR reads through MiXCR, storing one row per CDR3 protein. The top ten hold about 8.3% of the sample, which has almost 600,000 distinct CDR3 sequences, about 45% seen once. This clonotype came up many times. Antigen: not known. The rearrangement joins TRBV2 to TRBJ2-7; 11 nucleotides line up with TRBD2. Sequencing was carried out using peripheral blood or thyroid tissue (not recorded which). The TCR sequence derives from a woman between 18 and 29 years old with Graves' hyperthyroidism. Here the CDR3 reads CASSEGTSGSHWREQYF. The CDR3 nucleotides are TGTGCCAGCAGTGAAGGTACTAGCGGGAGCCACTGGCGCGAGCAGTACTTC. Based on the CDR3 plus reference TRBV2 and TRBJ2-7, the full variable domain is EPEVTQTPSHQVTQMGQEVILRCVPISNHLYFYWYRQILGQKVEFLVSFYNNEISEKSEIFDDQFSVERPDGSNFTLKIRSTKLEDSAMYFCASSEGTSGSHWREQYFGPGTRLTVT.